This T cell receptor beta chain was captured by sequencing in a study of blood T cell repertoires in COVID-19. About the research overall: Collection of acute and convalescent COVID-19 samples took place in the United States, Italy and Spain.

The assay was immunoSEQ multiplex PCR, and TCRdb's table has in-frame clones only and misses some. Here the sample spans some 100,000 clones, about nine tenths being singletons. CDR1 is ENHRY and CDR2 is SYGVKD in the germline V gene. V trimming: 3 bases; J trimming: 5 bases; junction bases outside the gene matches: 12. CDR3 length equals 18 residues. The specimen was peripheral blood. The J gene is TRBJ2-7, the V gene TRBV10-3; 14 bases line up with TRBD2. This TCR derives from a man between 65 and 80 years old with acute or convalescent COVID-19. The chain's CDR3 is CAISDLGLAGGPGDEQYF. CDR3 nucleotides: TGTGCCATCAGTGACCTCGGACTAGCGGGAGGACCAGGAGACGAGCAGTACTTC.